This is a list of T cell receptor beta chains from one sample in a study of blood T cell repertoires in COVID-19. Libraries were prepared by immunoSEQ multiplex PCR; TCRdb keeps only in-frame clonotypes and omits some of them. The sample lists over 70,000 clones, 60% to 85% occurring once. The sequenced sample consisted of peripheral blood. The receptors shown here come from a human donor in a cohort sampled during active COVID-19. Both conserved end residues are part of each CDR3. D genes are given only for firm matches. Expanded clones are given a class, and other clones once, few, many or no size at all.

clone size	V gene	J gene	D gene	CDR3 protein	CDR3 DNA
.	TRBV6-4	TRBJ2-5	.	CANIDLVRRETQYF	TGTGCCAACATCGATCTAGTAAGGAGGGAGACCCAGTACTTC
.	TRBV6-1	TRBJ1-5	.	CASSERFAGQPQHF	TGTGCCAGCAGTGAGCGATTTGCAGGTCAGCCCCAGCATTTT
once	TRBV29-1	TRBJ2-3	.	CSVEPSGTDTQYF	TGCAGCGTTGAACCTAGCGGCACAGATACGCAGTATTTT
.	TRBV28	TRBJ1-3	.	CASSISTGRVSGNTIYF	TGTGCCAGCAGTATTTCGACAGGACGTGTTTCTGGAAACACCATATATTTT
.	TRBV28	TRBJ2-7	TRBD1	CASSKAGTGDIEQYF	TGTGCCAGCAGTAAGGCCGGGACAGGGGATATCGAGCAGTACTTC
.	TRBV28	TRBJ2-7	.	CASSLEGGSGPDF	TGTGCCAGCAGCCTCGAGGGAGGCAGCGGCCCGGACTTC
.	TRBV7-6	TRBJ2-1	.	CASTGISPGNEQFF	TGTGCCAGCACCGGAATCTCCCCGGGGAATGAGCAGTTCTTC
.	TRBV19	TRBJ1-5	TRBD1	CASTEGTGVNQPQHF	TGTGCCAGTACCGAGGGGACAGGTGTAAATCAGCCCCAGCATTTT
.	TRBV7-3	TRBJ2-1	.	CASSLALVAYNEQFF	TGTGCCAGCAGCTTAGCCCTAGTGGCCTACAATGAGCAGTTCTTC
.	TRBV27	TRBJ2-7	TRBD1	CASSLLGTGLSEQYF	TGTGCCAGCAGTTTATTGGGGACAGGTCTTAGTGAGCAGTACTTC
.	TRBV27	TRBJ1-6	.	CASRQQSYNSPLHF	TGTGCCAGCAGGCAACAGAGTTATAATTCACCCCTCCACTTT
medium-sized	TRBV6-5	TRBJ2-7	.	CASSYSRSNYEQYF	TGTGCCAGCAGTTACTCCCGGTCAAACTACGAGCAGTACTTC
.	TRBV10-3	TRBJ2-1	TRBD1	CAIAKTTGVGEQFF	TGTGCCATAGCCAAAACTACAGGGGTAGGTGAGCAGTTCTTC
few	TRBV2	TRBJ2-7	.	CASSELSEQYF	TGTGCCAGCAGTGAACTCTCCGAGCAGTACTTC
once	TRBV6-2/TRBV6-3	TRBJ1-2	TRBD1	CASSYSVGQGASYGYTF	TGTGCCAGCAGTTACTCGGTCGGACAGGGGGCCTCCTATGGCTACACCTTC
.	TRBV14	TRBJ1-1	.	CASRQGYTEAFF	TGTGCCAGCAGACAGGGTTACACTGAAGCTTTCTTT
.	TRBV9	TRBJ2-3	TRBD1	CASTVQGARWDTQYF	TGTGCCAGCACCGTTCAGGGGGCTAGGTGGGATACGCAGTATTTT
.	TRBV7-9	TRBJ2-1	TRBD2	CASSETSGRGRGYNEQFF	TGTGCCAGCAGCGAGACTAGCGGGAGGGGTCGCGGTTACAATGAGCAGTTCTTC
.	TRBV30	TRBJ2-5	.	CAWSVLGGQETQYF	TGTGCCTGGAGTGTACTGGGGGGCCAAGAGACCCAGTACTTC
.	TRBV28	TRBJ2-1	.	CASSFRGTGNEQFF	TGTGCCAGCAGTTTTCGAGGTACCGGGAACGAGCAGTTCTTC
once	TRBV7-3	TRBJ2-2	.	CASSFRGAGELFF	TGTGCCAGCAGCTTTAGGGGTGCCGGGGAGCTGTTTTTT
.	TRBV20-1	TRBJ2-1	TRBD2	CSASPLSGRMGNEQFF	TGCAGTGCTAGTCCTTTAAGCGGGAGAATGGGCAATGAGCAGTTCTTC
.	TRBV28	TRBJ2-4	.	CASSTKNIQYF	TGTGCCAGCAGTACAAAAAACATTCAGTACTTC
.	TRBV6-5	TRBJ2-7	TRBD2	CASSYGLARDEQYF	TGTGCCAGCAGTTACGGACTAGCTCGGGACGAGCAGTACTTC
.	TRBV4-3	TRBJ1-2	.	CASSGLRGYGYTF	TGCGCCAGCAGCGGACTGAGAGGGTATGGCTACACCTTC
.	TRBV6-5	TRBJ2-7	TRBD2	CASSRLAGGGVEQYF	TGTGCCAGCAGCCGTCTCGCGGGAGGGGGGGTAGAGCAGTACTTC
.	TRBV2	TRBJ2-7	TRBD1	CASSSGTGDEQYF	TGTGCCAGCAGCTCCGGGACAGGGGACGAGCAGTACTTC
.	TRBV5-5	TRBJ2-3	.	CASSLERLGTDTQYF	TGTGCCAGCAGCTTGGAGCGACTAGGGACAGATACGCAGTATTTT
few	TRBV14	TRBJ1-2	.	CASSQDIGGYGYTF	TGTGCCAGCAGCCAAGACATCGGGGGCTATGGCTACACCTTC
once	TRBV24-1	TRBJ2-1	TRBD2	CATRGTSVNNEQFF	TGTGCCACCAGGGGAACTAGCGTGAACAATGAGCAGTTCTTC
.	TRBV6-5	TRBJ1-1	.	CASIGAVNTEAFF	TGTGCCAGCATTGGGGCAGTGAACACTGAAGCTTTCTTT
.	TRBV28	TRBJ1-5	TRBD1	CATRTGASGQPQHF	TGTGCCACTCGTACAGGGGCCTCGGGTCAGCCCCAGCATTTT
.	TRBV28	TRBJ2-1	.	CASSPALPYNEQFF	TGTGCCAGCAGCCCCGCGTTGCCCTACAATGAGCAGTTCTTC
.	TRBV19	TRBJ1-1	.	CASMEAEGTEAFF	TGTGCCAGTATGGAGGCTGAAGGCACTGAAGCTTTCTTT
.	TRBV5-1	TRBJ1-1	.	CASSLLVLNTEAFF	TGCGCCAGCAGCTTGTTAGTTCTGAACACTGAAGCTTTCTTT
.	TRBV2	TRBJ2-2	TRBD2	CATPAGGPTGELFF	TGTGCCACCCCGGCGGGAGGGCCTACCGGGGAGCTGTTTTTT